The 20 T cell receptor beta chains in this list originate from one sample, sequenced in a study of OX40 agonist ivuxolimab in advanced cancers. Sequencing was performed with immunoSEQ multiplex PCR; in TCRdb, only in-frame clones are kept and a portion is missing. The data show roughly 50,000 clones, around three quarters seen once. The sequencing here drew on CD4+ or CD8+ T cells sorted from blood, taken in a trial of the OX40 agonist ivuxolimab. These receptors were obtained from an adult with an advanced solid tumor such as melanoma, head and neck, liver or kidney cancer.

The chain employs TRBV15 and TRBJ1-1; TRBD1 is a possible D gene (5 bases). In germline, CDR1 is LNHNV, CDR2 YYDKDF (reference sequence). Trimming removed 0 bases from V and 4 bases from J, with 9 bases in between. The CDR3 is 14 amino acids. The CDR3 protein is CATSRDLGGTEAFF. CDR3 bases: TGTGCCACCAGCAGAGATTTGGGGGGCACTGAAGCTTTCTTT.

J is TRBJ1-1 and V is TRBV27, with no clear D. V was shortened by 3 bases and J by 1 base, with 12 bases between the two germline ends. Germline CDR1 MNHEY, CDR2 SMNVEV (reference sequence). CDR3 length equals 15 residues. CDR3 sequence reads: CASSFRRGGNTEAFF. CDR3 DNA sequence: TGTGCCAGCAGTTTCCGCCGGGGAGGGAACACTGAAGCTTTCTTT.

V and J are TRBV7-7 and TRBJ2-2; TRBD2 is a possible D gene (6 bases). V lost 8 bases and J lost 5, with 12 bases in between. This CDR3 is 13 amino acids long. Germline values: CDR1 SSHAT, CDR2 FNYEAQ (reference sequence). CDR3 sequence reads: CASGREFTGELFF. The DNA for the CDR3 is TGTGCCAGCGGTCGGGAGTTTACCGGGGAGCTGTTTTTT.

This clone occurred a few times. J is TRBJ1-5 and V is TRBV18; weak D call: TRBD1 (6 bases). V lost 2 bases and J lost 0, with 8 bases in between. Germline CDR1 and CDR2: KGHSH and LQKENI. This CDR3 is 15 amino acids long. The CDR3: CASSPGQLSNQPQHF. In DNA form, the CDR3 reads TGTGCCAGCTCACCAGGACAGCTTAGCAATCAGCCCCAGCATTTT.

The V and J genes are TRBV5-4 and TRBJ2-1, with D possibly being TRBD2 (7 bases). V lost 10 bases and J lost 4, with 15 bases in between. The length of the CDR3 is 13 residues. Germline CDR1 and CDR2: SGHNT and YYREEE (reference sequence). The DNA for the CDR3 is TGTGCCGCCTCTAGGGGGGGGTACAATGAGCAGTTCTTC. This encodes CAASRGGYNEQFF.

The chain is built from TRBV4-3 and TRBJ2-1; 10 bases agree with TRBD2. CDR3 length equals 14 residues. Germline CDR1 and CDR2: LGHNA and YSLEER. The ends lost 0 bases at V and 15 bases at J; junction bases unmatched: 8. CDR3 protein: CASSQDLASGGPFF. Written as DNA, the CDR3 is TGCGCCAGCAGCCAAGATCTAGCTAGCGGGGGCCCGTTCTTC.

The chain links TRBV28 to TRBJ2-7; 7 nucleotides align to TRBD1. V shed 3 bases, J shed 3 bases, and the junction held 5 bases outside the gene matches. Germline V gene sequence: CDR1 MDHEN, CDR2 SYDVKM. This CDR3 contains 14 residues. The CDR3 here is CASSFGQVRYEQYF. As DNA, the CDR3 is TGTGCCAGCAGTTTTGGACAGGTCCGCTACGAGCAGTACTTC.

V is TRBV7-2 and J is TRBJ1-6; tentative D call: TRBD1 (6 bases). The CDR3 runs to 17 residues. The germline CDR1 and CDR2 sequences are SGHTA and FQGNSA. V gave up 5 bases and J gave up 1 base, with 15 bases separating them. In nucleotides, the CDR3 is TGTGCCAGCAGCCCCAGGCAGGGGTGGTCCTATAATTCACCCCTCCACTTT. This translates into CASSPRQGWSYNSPLHF.

The chain links TRBV10-1 to TRBJ2-2; D is possibly TRBD2 (6 bases). Germline V gene data show CDR1 as WNHNN and CDR2 as SYGVQD (reference sequence). This CDR3 comprises 16 residues. V was pared by 2 bases and J by 4 bases, with 14 bases between. The CDR3: CASSEGGSGPTGELFF. As DNA, the CDR3 is TGCGCCAGCAGTGAGGGGGGGTCCGGCCCCACCGGGGAGCTGTTTTTT.

The chain recombines TRBV7-2 with TRBJ2-3; 11 bases align to TRBD2. The V gene end was trimmed by 8 bases and the J gene end by 2 bases; junction bases not matched to a gene: 9. This CDR3 region has 16 residues. The germline gives CDR1 SGHTA, CDR2 FQGNSA. CDR3 nucleotides: TGTGCCAGCGCCCCCAGACTAGCGGGGCTCACAGATACGCAGTATTTT. Protein: CASAPRLAGLTDTQYF.

The rearrangement joins TRBV5-4 to TRBJ1-6, with TRBD1 as a possible D gene (5 bases). Trimming shortened V by 2 bases and J by 7 bases, and 10 bases separated the two germline ends. The CDR3 runs to 14 residues. The germline CDR1 and CDR2 sequences are SGHNT and YYREEE (reference sequence). The CDR3 is CASSLRDWNSPLHF. Here the CDR3 DNA reads TGTGCCAGCAGCTTACGGGACTGGAATTCACCCCTCCACTTT. Using reference TRBV5-4 and TRBJ1-6 for the parts outside the CDR3, the full variable domain is ETGVTQSPTHLIKTRGQQVTLRCSSQSGHNTVSWYQQALGQGPQFIFQYYREEENGRGNFPPRFSGLQFPNYSSELNVNALELDDSALYLCASSLRDWNSPLHFGNGTRLTVT.

This rearrangement joins TRBV5-4 to TRBJ1-2, with D maybe TRBD1 (6 bases). The ends were cut back, 2 bases at V and 4 bases at J, with 15 bases in the middle. Germline V lookup: CDR1 SGHNT, CDR2 YYREEE (reference sequence). The CDR3 runs 15 residues. The CDR3 spells CASSFDRSPAYGYTF. In nucleotides, the CDR3 is TGTGCCAGCAGCTTCGACAGGTCGCCCGCCTATGGCTACACCTTC.

The V call is TRBV5-4, the J call TRBJ1-4; D not resolved. V lost 1 base and J 6 bases, leaving 16 bases between the germline ends. The CDR3 length is 16 residues. Germline V gene sequence: CDR1 SGHNT, CDR2 YYREEE (reference sequence). The CDR3 sequence: CASSLYSGGGHEKLFF. CDR3 bases: TGTGCCAGCAGCTTGTACAGTGGAGGAGGGCATGAAAAACTGTTTTTT.

CDR3 coding DNA: TGTGCCAGCAGCCCCGGACTAGCGGGAGGGCCGAGAGAGACCCAGTACTTC. Protein sequence: CASSPGLAGGPRETQYF. The chain joins TRBV14 to TRBJ2-5; 15 bases fit TRBD2. Germline CDR1 is SGHDN and CDR2 is FVKESK. Trimming took 4 bases from V and 4 from J; bases not matched to a gene: 7. This CDR3 spans 17 amino acids.

The V and J genes are TRBV13 and TRBJ2-5; maybe TRBD1 (6 bases). With the DNA end fitting TRBJ2-7 better, the J assignment may be wrong. This CDR3 has 17 residues. CDR1 and CDR2 from the germline V gene are PRHDT and FYEKMQ (reference sequence). The CDR3 region is CASSLGGSWGPGYEQYF. The CDR3 coding sequence is TGTGCCAGCAGCTTAGGGGGATCTTGGGGGCCCGGCTACGAGCAGTACTTC.

V gene TRBV2 combines with J gene TRBJ1-5; no clear D gene. Germline CDR1 is SNHLY and CDR2 is FYNNEI. CDR3 size: 13 residues. Between the trimmed V and J ends, which lost 5 bases and 7 bases, there was a span of 12 bases. The CDR3 spells CASSPEGIQPQHF. The CDR3 coding sequence is TGTGCCAGCAGTCCTGAGGGAATCCAGCCCCAGCATTTT.

The genes are TRBV7-2 and TRBJ1-1; the D is unclear. CDR1 is SGHTA, CDR2 FQGNSA, per germline. The CDR3 length is 15 residues. V lost 5 bases and J 1 base, leaving 14 bases between the germline ends. Here the CDR3 reads CASSARLGANTEAFF. The CDR3 DNA reads TGTGCCAGCAGCGCCCGGCTAGGCGCGAACACTGAAGCTTTCTTT.

J is TRBJ2-7 and V is TRBV6-6; D possibly corresponds to TRBD2 (6 bases). Germline assignment: CDR1 MNHNY and CDR2 SVGAGI (reference sequence). The V and J ends lost 2 bases and 4 bases respectively, with 12 bases between them. The CDR3 is 14 amino acids. The CDR3 bases are TGTGCCAGCAGTTACGAAGGGACTCGTTACGAGCAGTACTTC. Translated: CASSYEGTRYEQYF.

This rearrangement joins TRBV27 to TRBJ2-5; D perhaps matches TRBD2 (6 bases). The DNA matches TRBJ2-7 better at its end, which makes the J call doubtful. This CDR3 comprises 13 residues. CDR1 is MNHEY, CDR2 SMNVEV, per germline (reference sequence). The CDR3 loop is CASSLAGSYEQYF. CDR3 sequence (DNA): TGTGCCAGCTCCCTGGCGGGATCCTACGAGCAGTACTTC.

The V and J genes are TRBV4-3 and TRBJ2-3, with a tentative D call TRBD1 (5 bases). The CDR3 is 16 amino acids. V lost 0 bases and J lost 4, with 14 bases in between. The germline CDR1 and CDR2 sequences are LGHNA and YSLEER. As DNA, the CDR3 is TGCGCCAGCAGCCAAGAAGCACAGGATAGTGCAGATACGCAGTATTTT. It encodes CASSQEAQDSADTQYF.